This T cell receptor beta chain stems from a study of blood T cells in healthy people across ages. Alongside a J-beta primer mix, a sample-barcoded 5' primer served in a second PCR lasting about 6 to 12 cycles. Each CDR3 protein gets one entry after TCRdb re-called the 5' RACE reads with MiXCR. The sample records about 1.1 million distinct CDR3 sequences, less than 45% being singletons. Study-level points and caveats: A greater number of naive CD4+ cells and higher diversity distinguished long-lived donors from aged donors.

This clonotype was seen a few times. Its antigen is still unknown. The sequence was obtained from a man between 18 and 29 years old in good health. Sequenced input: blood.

The CDR3 bases are TGCGCCAGCAGCCAGGAACGGGTGCCCTATAATTCACCCCTCCACTTT. It codes for CASSQERVPYNSPLHF. The chain recombines TRBV4-3 with TRBJ1-6; unclear D gene. The CDR3 covers 16 residues. The V gene lost 3 bases and the J gene lost 2 bases, with 11 bases spanning the gap. Germline V gene data show CDR1 as LGHNA and CDR2 as YSLEER.